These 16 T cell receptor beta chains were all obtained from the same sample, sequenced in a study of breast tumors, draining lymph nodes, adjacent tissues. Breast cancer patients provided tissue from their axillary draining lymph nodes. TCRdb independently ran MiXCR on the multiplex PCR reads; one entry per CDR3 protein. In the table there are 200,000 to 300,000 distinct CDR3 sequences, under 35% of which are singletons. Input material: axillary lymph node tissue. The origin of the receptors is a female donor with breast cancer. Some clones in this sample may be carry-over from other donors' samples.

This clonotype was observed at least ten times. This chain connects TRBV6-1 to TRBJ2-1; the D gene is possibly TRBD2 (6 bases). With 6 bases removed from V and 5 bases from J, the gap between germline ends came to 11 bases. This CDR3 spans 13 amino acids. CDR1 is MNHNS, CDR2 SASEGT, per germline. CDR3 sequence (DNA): TGTGCCAGCAGGAGGGACTCTCACAATGAGCAGTTCTTC. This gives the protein CASRRDSHNEQFF.

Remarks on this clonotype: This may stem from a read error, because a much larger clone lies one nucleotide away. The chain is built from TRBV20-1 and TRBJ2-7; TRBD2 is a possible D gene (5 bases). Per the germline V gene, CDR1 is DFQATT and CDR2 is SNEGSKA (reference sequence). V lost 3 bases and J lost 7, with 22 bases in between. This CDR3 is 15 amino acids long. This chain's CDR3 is CSASGRLVGDREQYF. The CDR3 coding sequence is TGCAGTGCTAGTGGCCGTCTAGTGGGAGATCGGGAGCAGTACTTC.

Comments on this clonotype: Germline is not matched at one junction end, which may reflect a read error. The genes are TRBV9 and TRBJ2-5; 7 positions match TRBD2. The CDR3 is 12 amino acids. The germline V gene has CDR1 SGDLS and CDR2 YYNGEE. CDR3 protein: CARSAGEETQYF. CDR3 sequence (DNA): TGTGCCAGAAGCGCGGGGGAAGAGACCCAGTACTTC.

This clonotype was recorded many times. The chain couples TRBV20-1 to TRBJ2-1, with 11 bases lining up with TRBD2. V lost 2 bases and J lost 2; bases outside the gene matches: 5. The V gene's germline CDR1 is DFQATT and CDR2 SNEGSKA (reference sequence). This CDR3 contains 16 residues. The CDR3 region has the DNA TGCAGTGCTAGATGGCTAGCGGGAGGCACCTACAATGAGCAGTTCTTC. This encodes CSARWLAGGTYNEQFF.

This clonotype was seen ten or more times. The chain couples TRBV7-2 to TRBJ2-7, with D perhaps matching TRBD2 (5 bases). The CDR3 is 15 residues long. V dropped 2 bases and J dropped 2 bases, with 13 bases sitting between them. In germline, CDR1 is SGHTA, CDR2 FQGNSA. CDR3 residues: CASSLIFEGTYEQYF. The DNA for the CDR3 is TGTGCCAGCAGCTTAATATTTGAGGGAACCTACGAGCAGTACTTC.

The CDR3 DNA follows: TGTGCCATCAGTGAACAGGGAGGAAGGGAGACCCAGTACTTC. This sequence encodes CAISEQGGRETQYF. V usage is TRBV10-3 and J usage is TRBJ2-5; D may match TRBD1 or TRBD2 (6 bases each). The CDR3 consists of 14 residues. V was cut by 3 bases and J by 5 bases, with 13 bases left in between. In germline, CDR1 is ENHRY, CDR2 SYGVKD.

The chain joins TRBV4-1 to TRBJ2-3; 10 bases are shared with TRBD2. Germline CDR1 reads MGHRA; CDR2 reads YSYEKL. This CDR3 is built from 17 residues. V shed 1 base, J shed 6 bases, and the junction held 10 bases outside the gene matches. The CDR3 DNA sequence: TGCGCCAGCAGCCAAGGGTCTAGCGGGAGCCCCATGGATACGCAGTATTTT. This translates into CASSQGSSGSPMDTQYF.

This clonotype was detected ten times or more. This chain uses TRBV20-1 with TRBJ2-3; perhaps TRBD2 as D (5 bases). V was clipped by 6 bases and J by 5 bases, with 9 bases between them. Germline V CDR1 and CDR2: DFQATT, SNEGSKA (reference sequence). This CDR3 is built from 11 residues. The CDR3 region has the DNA TGCAGTGCCCGGGGAAAAGATACGCAGTATTTT. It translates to CSARGKDTQYF.

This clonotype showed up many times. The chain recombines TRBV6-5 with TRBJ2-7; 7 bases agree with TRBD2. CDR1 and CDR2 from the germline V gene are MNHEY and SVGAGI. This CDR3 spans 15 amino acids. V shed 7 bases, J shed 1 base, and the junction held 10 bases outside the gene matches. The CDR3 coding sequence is TGTGCCAGCATTCGCTATAGCGGGTCTTCCTACGAGCAGTACTTC. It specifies CASIRYSGSSYEQYF.

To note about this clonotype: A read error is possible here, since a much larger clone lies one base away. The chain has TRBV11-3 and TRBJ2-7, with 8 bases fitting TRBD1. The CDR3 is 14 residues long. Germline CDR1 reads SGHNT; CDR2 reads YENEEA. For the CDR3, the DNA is TGTGCCAGCAGCTACCCAGGGGGCGGATACGAGCGGTACTTC. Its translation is CASSYPGGGYERYF. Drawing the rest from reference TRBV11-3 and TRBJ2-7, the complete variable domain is EAGVVQSPRYKIIEKKQPVAFWCNPISGHNTLYWYLQNLGQGPELLIRYENEEAVDDSQLPKDRFSAERLKGVDSTLKIQPAELGDSAVYLCASSYPGGGYERYFGPGTRLTVT.

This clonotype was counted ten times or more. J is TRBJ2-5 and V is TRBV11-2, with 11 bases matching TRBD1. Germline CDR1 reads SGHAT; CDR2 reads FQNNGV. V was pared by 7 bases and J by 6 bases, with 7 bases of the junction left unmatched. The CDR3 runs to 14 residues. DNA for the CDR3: TGTGCCAGCACCCGGGACAGGGGGTATCAGACCCAGTACTTC. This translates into CASTRDRGYQTQYF.

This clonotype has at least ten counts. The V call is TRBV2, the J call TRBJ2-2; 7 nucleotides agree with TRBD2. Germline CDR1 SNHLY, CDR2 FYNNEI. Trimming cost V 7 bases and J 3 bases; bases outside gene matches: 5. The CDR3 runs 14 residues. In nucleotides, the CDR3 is TGTGCCAGCAAGGCTAGCGGACACACCGGGGAGCTGTTTTTT. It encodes CASKASGHTGELFF.

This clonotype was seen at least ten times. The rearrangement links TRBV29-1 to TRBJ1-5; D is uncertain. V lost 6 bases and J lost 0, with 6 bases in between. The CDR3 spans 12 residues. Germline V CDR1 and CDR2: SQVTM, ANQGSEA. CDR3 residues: CSVRDSNQPQHF. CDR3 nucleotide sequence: TGCAGCGTGAGGGATAGCAATCAGCCCCAGCATTTT.

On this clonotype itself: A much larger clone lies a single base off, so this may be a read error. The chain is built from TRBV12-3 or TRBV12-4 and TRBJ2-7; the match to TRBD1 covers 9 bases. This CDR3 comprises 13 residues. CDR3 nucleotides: TGTACCAGCAGTTTACAGGGACAGGGCGAGCAGTACTTC. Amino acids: CTSSLQGQGEQYF.

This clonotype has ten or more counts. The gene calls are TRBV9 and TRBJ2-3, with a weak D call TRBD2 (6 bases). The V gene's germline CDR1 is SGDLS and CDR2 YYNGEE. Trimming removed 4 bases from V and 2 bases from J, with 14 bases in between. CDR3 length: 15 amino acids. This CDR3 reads CASSPQGLYTDTQYF. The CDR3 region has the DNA TGTGCCAGCAGCCCTCAGGGACTGTACACAGATACGCAGTATTTT. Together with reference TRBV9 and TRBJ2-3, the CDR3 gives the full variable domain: DSGVTQTPKHLITATGQRVTLRCSPRSGDLSVYWYQQSLDQGLQFLIQYYNGEERAKGNILERFSAQQFPDLHSELNLSSLELGDSALYFCASSPQGLYTDTQYFGPGTRLTVL.

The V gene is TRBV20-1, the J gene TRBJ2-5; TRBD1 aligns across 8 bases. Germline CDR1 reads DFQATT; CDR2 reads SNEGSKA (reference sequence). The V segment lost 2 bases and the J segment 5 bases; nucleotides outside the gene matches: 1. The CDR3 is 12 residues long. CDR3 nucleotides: TGCAGTGCTAGAAGGACAGGGGAGACCCAGTACTTC. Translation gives CSARRTGETQYF.